The sequence of this T cell receptor (beta chain) was determined in a study of neurological immune-mediated disorders (dated by TCRdb to between 2018 and 2021). Some background on the complete study: Among the roughly 34 multiple sclerosis patients, relapsing-remitting MS was present in some 31 and secondary progressive MS was present in 3. Peripheral blood TCR-beta repertoires from HTLV-I-associated myelopathy (HAM/TSP) patients, multiple sclerosis patients and healthy controls were compared by UMI-based sequencing. The approximately 96 TCR-beta libraries covered PBMC samples along with longitudinal samples, technical triplicates, and paired sorted CD4+ and CD8+ T-cell subsets. The cohort included approximately 68 subjects: approximately 14 with HAM/TSP, around 34 with multiple sclerosis, and approximately 20 healthy controls. General study outcomes and caveats: Phylogenetic analysis grouped repertoires from 18 of 34 MS patients into a cluster of related CDR3 sequences, suggesting a possible repertoire-level signature. TCR clonal expansion was greatest in HAM/TSP patients and smallest in MS patients, who ranked below even healthy controls. No identical CDR3 amino acid sequences were found to be shared among expanded clones across subjects, suggesting that TCR-beta repertoires were private in all groups. No association of the MS cluster with clinical or MRI features was observed, and the need for larger cohorts was stated by the authors.

For unsorted PBMC libraries, 2 million PBMCs were used after storage in RNAlater at -80 degrees C until RNA extraction. Multiple sclerosis patients were enrolled in a US clinical protocol under which disease progression was evaluated by magnetic resonance imaging. Peripheral blood was subjected to Ficoll-Hypaque density gradient centrifugation to isolate PBMCs, which were then cryopreserved in liquid nitrogen. The germline V gene (reference sequence) yields SEHNR for CDR1 and FQNEAQ for CDR2. Germline trimming: 4 bases from V, 5 bases from J; junction bases outside gene matches: 1. The cysteine opens and the phenylalanine closes a CDR3 of 12 amino acids. Solely the CDR3 DNA is kept, with 36 bases framed from the first base. cDNA was synthesized by template-switch 5'RACE using a primer carrying a 10-nucleotide random unique molecular identifier by which each TCR transcript was tagged. Each sequencing run produced over 180 million TCR-beta sequences covering 15-18 subjects. The RNeasy kit was used for extraction of total RNA. The KAPA Real-time Library Amplification kit was used to amplify TCR-beta VDJ regions with primers for the TCR constant region and the 5'RACE anchor. A first PCR added sample indexes and Illumina adaptors, and a second PCR then raised library yield. After Ampure bead purification, the roughly 650 bp TCR product was size-selected on a 2% E-gel SizeSelection system. Before pooling, library quality was assessed on a Bioanalyzer, concentration was determined with Qubit, and library quantification was performed with the Kapa Library Quantification kit. Paired-end 2 x 150 bp sequencing of the libraries was performed on an Illumina HiSeq 2500. To increase sequence diversity, roughly 25-31% phiX was spiked into each library pool. Regarding the original processing steps: Quality-filtered reads were processed with the UMI-based MiGEC pipeline, and over 80% of raw TCR sequences were removed by the MiGEC pipeline during error correction. VDJ genes were aligned to IMGT germline references, and each clonotype was defined by a unique CDR3 amino acid sequence together with V-J genes. Clonal expansion, Shannon diversity, and CDR3 relatedness (CalcPairwiseDistances, ClusterSamples) were evaluated with VDJtools, and phylogenetic trees were built with CLCbio workbench. Expanded clones were defined as having at least 8 unique UMIs, based on coefficient-of-variation modelling across technical triplicates. Clones were called with MiXCR by TCRdb after fastp trimmed the public reads at Q25, and only in-frame beta chains were retained. All rows with the same CDR3 protein become a single entry with the most common DNA and genes. V and J calls and clone size were set by TCRdb, not the authors. The sample table contains tens of thousands of distinct CDR3 sequences; only one count was recorded for roughly 2.5% of them. Approximately 2.2% of the sample lies in the top ten.

This clonotype was seen repeatedly, ten times or more. The antigen it binds to is not known. The record has no base qualities; no much larger clone is one base away. The sequence is built from TRBV7-9 and TRBJ2-5; TRBD2 fits 7 bases in the junction. Sequencing used PBMCs. The clonotype comes from a man in his fifties with multiple sclerosis. The DNA sequence follows: TGTGCCAGCAGCTACGGGGGGGAGACCCAGTACTTC. Translated, this is CASSYGGETQYF.